Listed here are 23 T cell receptor beta chains from one sample, sequenced in a study of control samples from healthy donors and cancer patients. Profiled with immunoSEQ multiplex PCR; TCRdb holds only in-frame clones, not every one. Altogether 80,000 to 100,000 clones are present, over 85% being singletons, with the ten largest covering 3%. The sequenced sample consisted of blood. The source is a human donor in good health. The donor label of this sample is uncertain.

The chain carries TRBV11-3 and TRBJ1-3; D is uncertain. Trimming took 1 base from V and 2 from J, leaving 3 bases between them. Germline V gives CDR1 SGHNT, CDR2 YENEEA. The CDR3 runs to 13 residues. CDR3: CASSLAAGNTIYF. CDR3 in DNA: TGTGCCAGCAGCTTAGCAGCTGGAAACACCATATATTTT.

V usage is TRBV5-5 and J usage is TRBJ1-6; tentative D call: TRBD1 (5 bases). Germline CDR1 is SGHKS and CDR2 is YYEKEE (reference sequence). The CDR3 consists of 15 residues. The germline V and J ends were trimmed by 4 bases and 10 bases, with 18 bases remaining between them. In DNA, the CDR3 is TGTGCCAGCAGCCTCGAAGAGGGGTGGTACTCACCCCTCCACTTT. Translating it yields CASSLEEGWYSPLHF.

J is TRBJ1-4 and V is TRBV19; D remains ambiguous. The CDR3 length is 13 residues. Germline CDR1 and CDR2: LNHDA and SQIVND (reference sequence). V was clipped by 10 bases and J by 0 bases, with 9 bases between them. The CDR3 DNA reads as TGTGCCACTCGCTTTGCAACTAATGAAAAACTGTTTTTT. This translates into CATRFATNEKLFF.

The V and J genes are TRBV19 and TRBJ1-3; D remains ambiguous. The CDR3 contains 17 residues. V lost 7 bases and J lost 1, with 20 bases in between. Germline V gene sequence: CDR1 LNHDA, CDR2 SQIVND (reference sequence). DNA of the CDR3: TGTGCCAGTACCGCGATCGGAACCGGCGGGTCTGGAAACACCATATATTTT. It yields the protein CASTAIGTGGSGNTIYF.

This chain connects TRBV24-1 to TRBJ2-7; possible D gene TRBD1, 5 bases. CDR1 and CDR2 from the germline V gene are KGHDR and SFDVKD. The V and J ends lost 4 bases and 4 bases respectively, with 13 bases between them. The CDR3 covers 14 residues. DNA for the CDR3: TGTGCCACCAGTGACCACAGCGACAGTTACGAGCAGTACGTC. This gives the protein CATSDHSDSYEQYV.

V gene TRBV3-1 (or the pseudogene TRBV3-2) combines with J gene TRBJ2-2; D might be TRBD2 (6 bases). CDR1 LGHDT and CDR2 YNNKEL come from the germline V gene (reference sequence). The CDR3 runs to 15 residues. V lost 4 bases to trimming and J lost 1 base, with 10 bases between them. This CDR3 reads CASSLAAGNTGELFF. The CDR3 region has the DNA TGTGCCAGCAGCCTTGCAGCGGGGAACACCGGGGAGCTGTTTTTT.

The J gene is TRBJ1-1, the V gene TRBV15, with 8 bases lining up with TRBD1. Germline CDR1 is LNHNV and CDR2 is YYDKDF (reference sequence). V was pared by 3 bases and J by 3 bases, with 3 bases of the junction left unmatched. The CDR3 runs 14 residues. CDR3 sequence: CATSRETGDTEAFF. CDR3 DNA: TGTGCCACCAGCAGGGAGACAGGGGACACTGAAGCTTTCTTT.

The chain couples TRBV30 to TRBJ1-6, with 7 bases identical to TRBD1. Germline V gives CDR1 GTSNPN, CDR2 SVGIG (reference sequence). V trimming: 4 bases; J trimming: 6 bases; junction bases outside the gene matches: 6. This CDR3 comprises 14 residues. Here the CDR3 DNA reads TGTGCCTGGAACCGGGACAGCTCTAATTCACCCCTCCACTTT. The encoded protein is CAWNRDSSNSPLHF.

CDR3 protein: CASSLKPGQGAQNTEAFF. The CDR3 nucleotides are TGTGCCAGCAGCTTAAAACCGGGACAGGGGGCTCAGAACACTGAAGCTTTCTTT. V and J are TRBV5-4 and TRBJ1-1; 12 bases line up with TRBD1. Germline assignment: CDR1 SGHNT and CDR2 YYREEE (reference sequence). J was trimmed by 1 base and V by 2 bases; bases with no gene match: 9. The CDR3 is 18 residues long.

This clone appeared once. This chain joins TRBV4-3 and TRBJ2-2; D call uncertain. Trimming took off 2 bases at V and 1 base at J, with 11 bases between the two ends. The germline V gene has CDR1 LGHNA and CDR2 YSLEER. This CDR3 spans 16 amino acids. The CDR3 here is CASSQIVSVNTGELFF. As DNA, the CDR3 is TGCGCCAGCAGCCAAATCGTCTCAGTGAACACCGGGGAGCTGTTTTTT.

As for this clone: One end of the junction fails to match germline, which may point to a read error. V usage is TRBV18 and J usage is TRBJ1-2; 9 bases fit TRBD1. CDR1 is KGHSH, CDR2 LQKENI, per germline. This CDR3 comprises 15 residues. The CDR3 coding sequence is TGTGCCAGCTCACTTTCGACAGGGGGATACTATGGCTACATCTTC. This encodes CASSLSTGGYYGYIF.

Only a few counts were recorded for this clone. This sequence joins TRBV19 and TRBJ1-2, with 10 bases matching TRBD1. The V segment lost 5 bases and the J segment 5 bases; nucleotides outside the gene matches: 5. The CDR3 totals 14 residues. CDR1 is LNHDA and CDR2 is SQIVND in the germline V gene (reference sequence). DNA for the CDR3: TGTGCCAGTAGTGGGACAGGGGCTCGATATGGCTACACCTTC. Translating it yields CASSGTGARYGYTF.

This chain joins TRBV12-3 or TRBV12-4 and TRBJ2-3, with 9 bases aligning to TRBD2. The J segment lost 6 bases and the V segment lost 7 bases, leaving 5 bases of the junction unmatched. The CDR3 contains 13 residues. The CDR3 sequence: CASTGLAGDTQYF. DNA of the CDR3: TGTGCCAGCACGGGACTAGCAGGGGATACGCAGTATTTT.

The chain carries TRBV6-5 and TRBJ1-4, with D uncertain. CDR3 length equals 16 residues. With 0 bases removed from V and 0 bases from J, the gap between germline ends came to 8 bases. Germline assignment: CDR1 MNHEY and CDR2 SVGAGI. The CDR3 sequence: CASSYSRAPTNEKLFF. The CDR3 bases are TGTGCCAGCAGTTACTCACGGGCTCCAACTAATGAAAAACTGTTTTTT.

This rearrangement joins TRBV11-2 to TRBJ2-5; the match to TRBD1 covers 7 bases. Germline CDR1 reads SGHAT; CDR2 reads FQNNGV. This CDR3 has 15 residues. V shed 7 bases and J 3 bases; nucleotides not matched to a gene: 11. This CDR3 is CASTLTGYTEETQYF. Written as DNA, the CDR3 is TGTGCCAGCACCTTGACAGGGTACACGGAAGAGACCCAGTACTTC.

V gene TRBV9 combines with J gene TRBJ1-3, with TRBD1 as a possible D gene (5 bases). Germline values: CDR1 SGDLS, CDR2 YYNGEE. The CDR3 has 14 residues. Deletions cut 3 bases from V and 2 bases from J, with 9 bases between. The CDR3 loop is CASSALTAGNTIYF. The CDR3 DNA is TGTGCCAGCAGCGCTCTGACAGCTGGAAACACCATATATTTT.

V usage is TRBV5-4 and J usage is TRBJ1-1; 8 nucleotides align to TRBD1. The J segment lost 3 bases and the V segment lost 5 bases, leaving 12 bases of the junction unmatched. Per germline, CDR1 SGHNT and CDR2 YYREEE (reference sequence). The CDR3 has 16 amino acids. The DNA for the CDR3 is TGTGCCAGCAGTTCCGGACAGGGAGTTTCCTACACTGAAGCTTTCTTT. Encoded protein: CASSSGQGVSYTEAFF.

The rearrangement links TRBV10-1 to TRBJ2-5; no reliable D call. Germline-derived CDR1 and CDR2 are WNHNN and SYGVQD (reference sequence). This CDR3 region has 13 residues. V was trimmed by 3 bases and J by 5 bases, leaving 10 bases between them. CDR3 sequence: CASSERAGETQYF. CDR3 coding DNA: TGCGCCAGCAGTGAAAGGGCCGGGGAGACCCAGTACTTC.

The chain joins TRBV6-4 to TRBJ1-4; no firm D call. The CDR3 runs to 13 residues. Germline lookup yields CDR1 MRHNA and CDR2 SNTAGT. Trimming removed 5 bases at V and 4 bases at J, with 8 bases between. For the CDR3, the DNA is TGTGCCAGCAGTCAGGAGGTTAATGAAAAACTGTTTTTT. Translating it yields CASSQEVNEKLFF.

V and J are TRBV19 and TRBJ1-5, with D possibly matching TRBD1 (5 bases). CDR3 length equals 13 residues. V was trimmed by 7 bases and J by 1 base, leaving 8 bases between them. The germline V gene has CDR1 LNHDA and CDR2 SQIVND (reference sequence). CDR3 in amino acids: CASTGVSNQPQHF. In DNA form, the CDR3 reads TGTGCCAGTACGGGGGTGAGCAATCAGCCCCAGCATTTT.

The chain employs TRBV2 and TRBJ2-7; 10 nucleotides line up with TRBD1. The CDR3 is 14 residues long. The germline V gene encodes CDR1 SNHLY and CDR2 FYNNEI. The junction had 5 bases not matched to a gene; V was cut back by 8 bases and J by 1 base. The CDR3 is CASCWTGGSYEQYF. CDR3 in DNA: TGTGCCAGCTGCTGGACAGGGGGGTCCTACGAGCAGTACTTC. The complete variable domain, with remaining parts taken from reference TRBV2 and TRBJ2-7, reads EPEVTQTPSHQVTQMGQEVILRCVPISNHLYFYWYRQILGQKVEFLVSFYNNEISEKSEIFDDQFSVERPDGSNFTLKIRSTKLEDSAMYFCASCWTGGSYEQYFGPGTRLTVT.

In DNA form, the CDR3 reads TGTGCCATCCACACTGGGGCAATGGATTCACCCCTCCACTTT. It translates to CAIHTGAMDSPLHF. This sequence joins TRBV10-3 and TRBJ1-6; D might be TRBD1 (5 bases). Germline CDR1 is ENHRY and CDR2 is SYGVKD. The V end was cut by 8 bases, the J end by 8 bases, with 16 bases between. The CDR3 runs to 14 residues.

Concerning this clone: Relative to the germline gene, one junction end is altered; a read error may explain this. The chain is built from TRBV7-7 and TRBJ2-7; 8 bases align to TRBD1. Looked up from germline, CDR1 is SSHAT and CDR2 is FNYEAQ (reference sequence). CDR3 length: 15 residues. The CDR3 loop reads CASSTRTGFTYEQYF. Here the CDR3 DNA reads TGTGCTAGCAGCACCCGGACAGGGTTTACCTACGAGCAGTACTTC.